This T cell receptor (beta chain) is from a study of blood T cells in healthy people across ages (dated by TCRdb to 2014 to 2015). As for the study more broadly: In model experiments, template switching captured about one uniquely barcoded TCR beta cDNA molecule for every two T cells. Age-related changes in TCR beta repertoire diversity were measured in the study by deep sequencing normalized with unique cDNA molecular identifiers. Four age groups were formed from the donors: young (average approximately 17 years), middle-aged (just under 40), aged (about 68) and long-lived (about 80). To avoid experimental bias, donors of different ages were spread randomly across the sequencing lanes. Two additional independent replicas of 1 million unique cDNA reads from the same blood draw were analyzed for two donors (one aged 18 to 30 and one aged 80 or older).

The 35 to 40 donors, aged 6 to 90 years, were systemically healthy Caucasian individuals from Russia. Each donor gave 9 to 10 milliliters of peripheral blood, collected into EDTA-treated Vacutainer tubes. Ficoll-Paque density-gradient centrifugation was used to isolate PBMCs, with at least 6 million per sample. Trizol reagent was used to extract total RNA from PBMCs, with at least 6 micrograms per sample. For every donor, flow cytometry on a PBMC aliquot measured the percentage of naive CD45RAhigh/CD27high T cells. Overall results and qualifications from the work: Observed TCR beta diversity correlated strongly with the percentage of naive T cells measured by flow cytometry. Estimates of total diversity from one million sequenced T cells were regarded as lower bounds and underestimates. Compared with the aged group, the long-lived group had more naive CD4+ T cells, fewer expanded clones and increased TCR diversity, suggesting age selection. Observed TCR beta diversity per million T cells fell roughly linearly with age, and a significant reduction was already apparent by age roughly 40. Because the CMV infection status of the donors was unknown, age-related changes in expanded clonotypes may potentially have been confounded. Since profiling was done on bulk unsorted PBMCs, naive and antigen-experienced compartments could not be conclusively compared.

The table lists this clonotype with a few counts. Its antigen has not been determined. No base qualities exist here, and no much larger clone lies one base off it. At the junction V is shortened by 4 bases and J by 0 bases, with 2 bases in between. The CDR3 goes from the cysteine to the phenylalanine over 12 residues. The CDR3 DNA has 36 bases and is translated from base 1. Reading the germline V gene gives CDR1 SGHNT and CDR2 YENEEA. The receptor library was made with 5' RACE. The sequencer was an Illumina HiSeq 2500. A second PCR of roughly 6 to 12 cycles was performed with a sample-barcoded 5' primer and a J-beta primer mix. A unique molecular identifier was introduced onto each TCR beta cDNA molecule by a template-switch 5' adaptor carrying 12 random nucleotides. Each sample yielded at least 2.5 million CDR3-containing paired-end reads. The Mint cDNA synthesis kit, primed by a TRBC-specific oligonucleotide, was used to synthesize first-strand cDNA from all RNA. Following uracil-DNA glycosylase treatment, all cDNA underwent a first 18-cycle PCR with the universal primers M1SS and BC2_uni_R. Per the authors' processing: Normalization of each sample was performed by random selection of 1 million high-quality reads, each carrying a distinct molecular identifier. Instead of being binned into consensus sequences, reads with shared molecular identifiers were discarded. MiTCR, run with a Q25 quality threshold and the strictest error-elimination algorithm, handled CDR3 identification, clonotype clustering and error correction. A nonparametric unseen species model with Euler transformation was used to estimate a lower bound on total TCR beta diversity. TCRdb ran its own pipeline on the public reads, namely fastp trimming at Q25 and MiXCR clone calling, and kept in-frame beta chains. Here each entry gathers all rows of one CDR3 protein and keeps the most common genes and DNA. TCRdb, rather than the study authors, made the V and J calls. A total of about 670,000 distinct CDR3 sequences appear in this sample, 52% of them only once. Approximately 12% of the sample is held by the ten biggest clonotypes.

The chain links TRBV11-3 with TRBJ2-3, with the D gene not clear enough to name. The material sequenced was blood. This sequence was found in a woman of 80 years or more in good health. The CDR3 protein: CASSWSTDTQYF. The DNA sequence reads TGTGCCAGCAGCTGGAGCACAGATACGCAGTATTTT.